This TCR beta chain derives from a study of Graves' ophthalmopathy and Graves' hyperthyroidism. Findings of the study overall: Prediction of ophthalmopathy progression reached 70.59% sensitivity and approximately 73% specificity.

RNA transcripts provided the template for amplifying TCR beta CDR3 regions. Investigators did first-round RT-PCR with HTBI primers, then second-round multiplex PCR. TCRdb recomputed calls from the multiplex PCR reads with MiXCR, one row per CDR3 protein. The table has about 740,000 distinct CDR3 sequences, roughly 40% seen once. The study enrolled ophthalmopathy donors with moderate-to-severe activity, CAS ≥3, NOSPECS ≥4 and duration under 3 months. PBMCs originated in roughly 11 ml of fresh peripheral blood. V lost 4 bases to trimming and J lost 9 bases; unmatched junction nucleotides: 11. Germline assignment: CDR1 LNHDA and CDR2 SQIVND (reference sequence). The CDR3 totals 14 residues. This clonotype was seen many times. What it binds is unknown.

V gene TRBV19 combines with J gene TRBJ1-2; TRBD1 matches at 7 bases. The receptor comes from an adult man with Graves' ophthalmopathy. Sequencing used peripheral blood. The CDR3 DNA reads TGTGCCAGTAGTAGACGACAGGGACAATTGCGCTACACCTTC. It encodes CASSRRQGQLRYTF.